This T cell receptor beta chain was retrieved from a study of control samples from healthy donors and cancer patients. Germline V gene data show CDR1 as SQVTM and CDR2 as ANQGSEA. The CDR3 length is 13 residues. V was shortened by 7 bases and J by 0 bases, with 10 bases between the two germline ends. Assay: immunoSEQ multiplex PCR; the TCRdb copy retains only in-frame clones and omits some. In the table there are approximately 97,000 clones, around nine tenths of which are singletons. Sequences were obtained from blood. This TCR was recovered from a human donor in good health. The donor label of this sample is uncertain. The gene calls are TRBV29-1 and TRBJ1-3; D call uncertain. The CDR3 DNA reads as TGCAGCGCCCACGAGGGCTCTGGAAACACCATATATTTT. This encodes CSAHEGSGNTIYF.